The rows below give T cell receptor beta chains drawn from one sample of a study of cytomegalovirus exposure and HLA in healthy donors. Clones were sequenced by immunoSEQ multiplex PCR, and TCRdb holds only the in-frame ones, with some missing. The table records over 100,000 clones, roughly 88% of them present only once. Sequenced material: PBMCs. These receptors were obtained from a woman between 18 and 30 years old in good health and CMV-seropositive. CDR3s include the opening cysteine and the closing phenylalanine or tryptophan. D genes are given only for firm matches. Clone size is given for some rows only: seen once, a few or many times, or a class if the clone is expanded.

J	length	D	V	size	DNA	CDR3
TRBJ1-2	15	TRBD1	TRBV5-1	.	TGCGCCAGCAGCCTGGCGGGACAGGGGGCGGGTGGCTACACCTTC	CASSLAGQGAGGYTF
TRBJ2-7	16	.	TRBV27	.	TGTGCCAGCAGTTTATCGAGTCCAGGGGCCAACTACGAGCAGTACTTC	CASSLSSPGANYEQYF
TRBJ1-2	14	.	TRBV21-1	.	TGTGCCAGCAGCAAATGTGACAGCTTTTTGGGCTACACCTTC	CASSKCDSFLGYTF
TRBJ1-1	14	.	TRBV5-4	.	TGTGCCAGCAGCTTGGATGGGGGCTCCACTGAAGCTTTCTTT	CASSLDGGSTEAFF
TRBJ2-1	19	TRBD2	TRBV7-6	once	TGTGCCAGCAGCTCCCATCACTCTAGCGGGGGGGCCGCCTACAATGAGCAGTTCTTC	CASSSHHSSGGAAYNEQFF
TRBJ2-5	17	.	TRBV7-9	.	TGTTCCAGCAGCCCCGGACCCAAATCTAGCAAGGTAGAGACCCAGTACTTC	CSSSPGPKSSKVETQYF
TRBJ2-4	18	.	TRBV25-1	.	TGTGCCAGCAGCGACTCCATCGATGTAGGAGAAGCCAAAAACATTCAGTACTTC	CASSDSIDVGEAKNIQYF
TRBJ2-1	15	.	TRBV2	.	TGTGCCAGCAGTGAGCAGGGGGGCCTCTACAATGAGCAGCTCTTC	CASSEQGGLYNEQLF
TRBJ2-5	16	TRBD2	TRBV2	once	TGTGCCAGCAGTGATGGGAATAGCGGGCTTCAAGAGACCCAGTACTTC	CASSDGNSGLQETQYF
TRBJ1-1	12	.	TRBV7-2	.	TGTGCCAGCAGCCATACAAACACTGAAGCTTTCTTT	CASSHTNTEAFF
TRBJ1-1	14	TRBD1	TRBV2	.	TGTGCCAGCAGGACCGGACAGGGGAACACTGAAGCTTTCTTT	CASRTGQGNTEAFF
TRBJ2-5	17	TRBD2	TRBV4-1	.	TGCGCCAGCAGCCAAGGCGGACTAGCGGGGGGGCATGGGACCCAGTACTTC	CASSQGGLAGGHGTQYF
TRBJ2-7	12	.	TRBV6-5	.	TGTGCCAGCAACTCCCCAGGGTCCGAGCAGTACTTC	CASNSPGSEQYF
TRBJ1-1	13	.	TRBV19	.	TGTGCCAGTAGTATAGACACCGGCGGGGTAGCTTTCTTT	CASSIDTGGVAFF
TRBJ2-1	13	.	TRBV7-6	once	TGTGCCAGCAGCTCTTCCGAGCGTAATGAGCAGTTCTTC	CASSSSERNEQFF
TRBJ2-5	14	TRBD2	TRBV6-1	.	TGTGCCAGCATCTTAGCGGGGGGGTCGGAGACCCAGTACTTC	CASILAGGSETQYF
TRBJ2-3	14	.	TRBV5-6	.	TGTGCCAGCAGCTTTGGACACAGCACAGATACGCAGTATTTT	CASSFGHSTDTQYF
TRBJ2-7	16	.	TRBV5-6	.	TGTGCCAGCAGCTTTCTCTACCCAGGGTCATCCTACGAGCAGTACTTC	CASSFLYPGSSYEQYF
TRBJ2-7	16	TRBD2	TRBV4-1	few	TGCGCCAGCAGCCAAGGTCTAGGACTAGGCTCCTACGAGCAGTACTTC	CASSQGLGLGSYEQYF
TRBJ2-2	13	.	TRBV27	.	TGTGCCACATCCCTAAGGGGTACCGGGGAGCTGTTTTTT	CATSLRGTGELFF
TRBJ2-7	17	.	TRBV2	.	TGTGCCAGCAGCCCCGCTAAGGCGGGGGCCGGATCCTACGAGCAGTACTTC	CASSPAKAGAGSYEQYF
TRBJ1-5	15	.	TRBV7-8	.	TGTGCCAGCAGCTTTGACGGGAAGGAAGGTCAGCCCCAGCATTTT	CASSFDGKEGQPQHF
TRBJ1-1	14	.	TRBV19	.	TGTGCCACTACAAGGGGCGGCATGAACACTGAAGCTTTCTTT	CATTRGGMNTEAFF
TRBJ2-7	15	.	TRBV15	once	TGTGCCACCAGCAGAGAAGTACAGGGTCCCCACGAGCAGTACTTC	CATSREVQGPHEQYF
TRBJ1-4	14	.	TRBV6-1	.	TGTGCCAGCAGTGTCGGGCAGGGAAACGAAAAACTGTTTTTT	CASSVGQGNEKLFF
TRBJ1-2	14	.	TRBV19	once	TGTGCCAGTAGAATTTCAGGGCCTAACTATGGCTACACCTTC	CASRISGPNYGYTF
TRBJ2-3	13	.	TRBV27	.	TGTGCCAGCCGCGAGGGTAATGGAGATACGCAGTATTTT	CASREGNGDTQYF
TRBJ2-1	16	TRBD2	TRBV27	.	TGTGCCAGCAGTTTAATAGCGGGGGGCCTAGACAATGAGCAGTTCTTC	CASSLIAGGLDNEQFF
TRBJ2-4	15	TRBD2	TRBV15	.	TGTGCCACCAGCCCCGGGGGGGTTGGCAAAAACATTCAGTACTTC	CATSPGGVGKNIQYF
TRBJ2-5	16	TRBD1	TRBV5-1	.	TGCGCCAGCAGCATCCAACCGACAGGGGGGCAAGAGACCCAGTACTTC	CASSIQPTGGQETQYF
TRBJ1-4	14	TRBD1	TRBV18	.	TGTGCCAGCTCACTAGCGACAGGGGGTGAAAAACTGTTTTTT	CASSLATGGEKLFF
TRBJ2-5	14	TRBD1	TRBV5-6	.	TGTGCCAGCAGCTCGATGGGACAGGGAGAGACCCAGTACTTC	CASSSMGQGETQYF
TRBJ1-3	17	.	TRBV21-1	once	TGTGCCAGCAGCAACGATTCTAGCTGCAATCCTGGAAACACCATATATTTT	CASSNDSSCNPGNTIYF
TRBJ2-3	17	TRBD1	TRBV6-4	.	TGTGCCAGCAGTGACTCCCCCATGGGACAGGGAACAGATACGCAGTATTTT	CASSDSPMGQGTDTQYF
TRBJ2-5	13	.	TRBV6-5	.	TGTGCCAGCAGCATTGACAGCCAAGAGACCCAGTACTTC	CASSIDSQETQYF
TRBJ2-7	13	TRBD1	TRBV29-1	.	TGCAGCGTGGAGGACAGGGCCAGGGGCGAGCAGTACTTC	CSVEDRARGEQYF
TRBJ1-1	15	TRBD1	TRBV6-1	.	TGTGCCAGCAGTCCCAGGGGGCTGGTGGACACTGAAGCTTTCTTT	CASSPRGLVDTEAFF
TRBJ2-7	14	TRBD1	TRBV27	.	TGTGCCAGCAGTTCCCCGGACAGGGGCTGGGAGCAGTACTTC	CASSSPDRGWEQYF
TRBJ1-2	13	.	TRBV7-9	.	TGTTCCAGCAGCAGAAGCAGGGGCGAGGGCTACACCTTC	CSSSRSRGEGYTF
TRBJ2-3	14	TRBD2	TRBV6-1	.	TGTGCCAGCAGTACTCTGGGGGGGACAGATACGCAGTATTTT	CASSTLGGTDTQYF
TRBJ1-1	12	.	TRBV5-5	.	TGTGCCAGCAGCTTGGAGGGGGCTGAAGCTTTCTTT	CASSLEGAEAFF
TRBJ2-5	13	.	TRBV19	few	TGTGCCAGTAGTATAGTCCTTCAAGAGACCCAGTACTTC	CASSIVLQETQYF
TRBJ2-7	14	.	TRBV4-1	.	TGCGCCAGCAGCCCCCGGGACTTCTCCTACGAGCAGTACTTC	CASSPRDFSYEQYF
TRBJ1-5	12	.	TRBV6-6	.	TGTGCCAGCAGTTACTCGAGTCAGCCCCAGCATTTT	CASSYSSQPQHF
TRBJ2-1	16	TRBD2	TRBV15	.	TGTGCCACCAGCAGACGACTAGCGGGGGTGTACAATGAGCAGTTCTTC	CATSRRLAGVYNEQFF
TRBJ2-3	16	TRBD2	TRBV5-1	few	TGCGCCAGCAGCCCCTGGGGGGGAGGAAGCACAGATACGCAGTATTTT	CASSPWGGGSTDTQYF
TRBJ2-7	13	.	TRBV19	.	TGTGCCAGTAGTATAGAAGGGGCGTACGAGCAGTACTTC	CASSIEGAYEQYF
TRBJ2-3	14	TRBD1	TRBV9	.	TGTGCCAGCAGCGGGACAGGGGGCACAGATACGCAGTATTTT	CASSGTGGTDTQYF
TRBJ2-1	16	.	TRBV6-1	.	TGTGCCAGCAGTGAACTAGCGCCCAGCTCCTACAATGAGCAGTTCTTC	CASSELAPSSYNEQFF
TRBJ2-1	11	.	TRBV25-1	medium-sized	TGTGCCAGCAGTGATAACGGTGAGCAGTTCTTC	CASSDNGEQFF
TRBJ1-1	10	.	TRBV10-3	.	TGTGCCGCGGGAGGGGCTGAAGCTTTCTTT	CAAGGAEAFF
TRBJ2-7	14	.	TRBV28	.	TGTGCCAGCGTTATTGGGCCGGGGGGCCTTGAGCAGTACTTC	CASVIGPGGLEQYF
TRBJ1-2	12	.	TRBV7-6	few	TGTGCCAGCAGCTCCCAGGGGACAGGCTACACCTTC	CASSSQGTGYTF
TRBJ1-4	13	TRBD1	TRBV10-2	.	TGCGCCAGCAGCGCGACAGGGAATGAAAAACTGTTTTTT	CASSATGNEKLFF
TRBJ2-5	16	TRBD2	TRBV9	.	TGTGCCAGCAGCGTAGTAAGCGGGGGACCCCAAGAGACCCAGTACTTC	CASSVVSGGPQETQYF
TRBJ1-5	14	TRBD1	TRBV27	.	TGTGCCAGCCTTGGGACAGGGAGAAGCCAGCCCCAGCATTTT	CASLGTGRSQPQHF
TRBJ2-3	15	.	TRBV27	.	TGTGCCAGCAGTTTGGGGTGGGGAGCCACAGATACGCAGTATTTT	CASSLGWGATDTQYF